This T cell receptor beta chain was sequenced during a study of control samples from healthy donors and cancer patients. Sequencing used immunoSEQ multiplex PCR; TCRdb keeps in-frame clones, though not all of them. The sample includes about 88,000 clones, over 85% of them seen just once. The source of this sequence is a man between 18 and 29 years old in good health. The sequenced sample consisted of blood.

The DNA for the CDR3 is TGTGCCAGCAGCCCACCTTCTGGGTTGGATGGCTACACCTTC. It specifies CASSPPSGLDGYTF. The chain uses TRBV3-1 (or the pseudogene TRBV3-2) and TRBJ1-2; D gene ambiguous. V was clipped by 4 bases and J by 6 bases, with 15 bases between them. From germline, CDR1 is LGHDT and CDR2 YNNKEL (reference sequence). This CDR3 comprises 14 residues.